These 25 T cell receptor beta chains came from one sample sequenced in a study of identical twins. TCRdb fed the 5' RACE reads into MiXCR, producing one record per CDR3 protein. The top ten clones hold 0.91% of a sample with roughly 500,000 distinct CDR3 sequences, 22% of them seen once. These data were also filed under a second study, of T cells expressing NK-cell markers.

Material for sequencing was CD4+ T cells sorted from blood. The receptors were sampled from a woman younger than 30 in good health.

This chain links TRBV20-1 with TRBJ1-3; 7 bases align to TRBD1. In germline, CDR1 is DFQATT, CDR2 SNEGSKA (reference sequence). V was pared by 6 bases and J by 4 bases, with 12 bases of the junction left unmatched. The CDR3 loop spans 15 amino acids. The CDR3 coding sequence is TGCAGTGCCACTCCGCAGGGGGGATCAGGAAACACCATATATTTT. Residues: CSATPQGGSGNTIYF.

This clonotype was counted only a few times. CDR3 region: CASTQRDGYYGYTF. The CDR3 DNA reads as TGCGCCAGCACTCAGAGGGACGGATACTATGGCTACACCTTC. The chain combines TRBV5-1 with TRBJ1-2, with D possibly being TRBD1 (5 bases). V was pared by 6 bases and J by 3 bases, with 15 bases between. This CDR3 contains 14 residues. Germline V gene sequence: CDR1 SGHRS, CDR2 YFSETQ.

V gene TRBV6-5 combines with J gene TRBJ2-2; D ambiguous. Germline V gene lookup returns CDR1 MNHEY and CDR2 SVGAGI. The CDR3 has 16 amino acids. Trimming pared 2 bases from V and 0 bases from J, leaving 10 bases between. This CDR3 is CASSYRLITNTGELFF. For the CDR3, the DNA is TGTGCCAGCAGTTACCGGCTGATAACGAACACCGGGGAGCTGTTTTTT.

CDR3 DNA: TGTGCCAGCAGCGTGGGACTAGCTGGGCTCTCCTACGAGCAGTACTTC. This gives the protein CASSVGLAGLSYEQYF. The chain recombines TRBV9 with TRBJ2-7, with 9 bases that match TRBD2. Germline V gene sequence: CDR1 SGDLS, CDR2 YYNGEE. Trimming at V came to 2 bases and at J to 0 bases, leaving 6 bases not matched to a gene. The CDR3 is 16 residues long.

This clonotype was observed many times. The J gene is TRBJ2-7, the V gene TRBV20-1; 7 positions match TRBD1. The V and J ends lost 3 bases and 5 bases, in that order; junction bases with no gene match: 1. The germline CDR1 and CDR2 sequences are DFQATT and SNEGSKA (reference sequence). The CDR3 is 11 amino acids. CDR3 loop: CSARTGNEQYF. The CDR3 bases are TGCAGTGCTAGGACAGGGAACGAGCAGTACTTC.

The gene calls are TRBV6-5 and TRBJ1-1; D call uncertain. The germline V and J ends were trimmed by 2 bases and 3 bases, with 10 bases remaining between them. CDR1 MNHEY and CDR2 SVGAGI come from the germline V gene. The CDR3 runs to 14 residues. CDR3 nucleotides: TGTGCCAGCAGTTACAAGGTAGCGTACACTGAAGCTTTCTTT. Protein: CASSYKVAYTEAFF.

The gene calls are TRBV20-1 and TRBJ2-1; possibly TRBD2 for D (6 bases). The germline V and J ends were trimmed by 6 bases and 2 bases, with 23 bases remaining between them. In germline, CDR1 is DFQATT, CDR2 SNEGSKA (reference sequence). The CDR3 is made up of 17 amino acids. Here the CDR3 reads CSAPSGKAGLAYNEQFF. The CDR3 bases are TGCAGTGCCCCTTCCGGGAAAGCGGGCCTAGCCTACAATGAGCAGTTCTTC.

V is TRBV5-6 and J is TRBJ1-2; no clear D. Trimming removed 1 base at V and 2 bases at J, with 9 bases between. CDR1 and CDR2 from the germline V gene are SGHDT and YYEEEE. There are 14 residues in the CDR3. CDR3 residues: CASSLWQINYGYTF. DNA of the CDR3: TGTGCCAGCAGCTTGTGGCAGATCAACTATGGCTACACCTTC.

In its sample, this clonotype was seen a few times. V usage is TRBV4-3 and J usage is TRBJ1-3; D gene ambiguous. The V gene lost 1 base and the J gene lost 0 bases, with 4 bases spanning the gap. Germline V gene data show CDR1 as LGHNA and CDR2 as YSLEER. CDR3 length equals 14 residues. As DNA, the CDR3 is TGCGCCAGCAGCCAAGGGATCTCTGGAAACACCATATATTTT. Encoded protein: CASSQGISGNTIYF.

This clonotype was counted only a few times. The rearrangement uses TRBV7-2 and TRBJ2-5; D possibly corresponds to TRBD1 (6 bases). CDR1 is SGHTA and CDR2 is FQGNSA in the germline V gene. V was shortened by 5 bases and J by 1 base, with 11 bases between the two germline ends. The CDR3 is 14 amino acids. CDR3 residues: CASSRQVSQETQYF. In DNA form, the CDR3 reads TGTGCCAGCAGCCGACAGGTCTCCCAAGAGACCCAGTACTTC.

This clonotype has at least ten counts. CDR3: CASSNGESDQPQHF. CDR3 nucleotides: TGCGCCAGCAGTAATGGAGAGAGCGACCAGCCCCAGCATTTT. The genes are TRBV5-1 and TRBJ1-5, with D unresolved. V was trimmed by 5 bases and J by 7 bases, leaving 16 bases between them. From germline, CDR1 is SGHRS and CDR2 YFSETQ. The CDR3 is made up of 14 amino acids.

Many counts were recorded for this clonotype. The rearrangement joins TRBV10-3 to TRBJ2-7, with 9 bases lining up with TRBD1. The J segment lost 6 bases and the V segment lost 7 bases, leaving 7 bases of the junction unmatched. Germline V CDR1 and CDR2: ENHRY, SYGVKD. This CDR3 has 13 amino acids. The CDR3 sequence: CAIKGQGFAEQYF. The DNA for the CDR3 is TGTGCCATCAAAGGACAGGGGTTCGCCGAGCAGTACTTC.

A few counts support this clonotype. The chain is built from TRBV5-1 and TRBJ2-7; D is unclear. Trimming left V 0 bases short and J 3 bases short, with 4 bases between. Per the germline V gene, CDR1 is SGHRS and CDR2 is YFSETQ. The length of the CDR3 is 12 residues. The CDR3 DNA is TGCGCCAGCAGCTTGGACTACTACGAGCAGTACTTC. The encoded protein is CASSLDYYEQYF.

This clonotype has ten or more counts. V gene TRBV20-1 combines with J gene TRBJ1-1; possibly TRBD1 for D (5 bases). The CDR3 totals 15 residues. V shed 0 bases and J shed 0 bases, with 11 bases lying between them. From germline, CDR1 is DFQATT and CDR2 SNEGSKA (reference sequence). CDR3 region: CSARDRRGMNTEAFF. Here the CDR3 DNA reads TGCAGTGCTAGAGATCGTAGGGGAATGAACACTGAAGCTTTCTTT.

V usage is TRBV20-1 and J usage is TRBJ2-1; 10 bases map to TRBD2. In germline, CDR1 is DFQATT, CDR2 SNEGSKA (reference sequence). This CDR3 is built from 15 residues. V was pared by 2 bases and J by 6 bases, with 7 bases of the junction left unmatched. Here the CDR3 DNA reads TGCAGTGCTAGAAGCGAACTAGCGGGACGCAATGAGCAGTTCTTC. This encodes CSARSELAGRNEQFF.

J is TRBJ2-3 and V is TRBV5-1; D perhaps matches TRBD2 (7 bases). CDR1 and CDR2 (germline): SGHRS, YFSETQ. Deletions cut 3 bases from V and 2 bases from J, with 13 bases between. The CDR3 contains 15 residues. CDR3 nucleotides: TGCGCCAGCAGCTGGGGGCTAGCGGACACAGATACGCAGTATTTT. It is translated as CASSWGLADTDTQYF.

This clonotype was observed at least ten times. The V gene is TRBV12-3 or TRBV12-4, the J gene TRBJ2-1; D is unresolved. This CDR3 region has 16 residues. V lost 5 bases, J lost 4 bases, and 18 bases lay in between. CDR3 coding DNA: TGTGCCAGCAGTAAACGGACCTCACCCCTTTACAATGAGCAGTTCTTC. This encodes CASSKRTSPLYNEQFF.

The CDR3 bases are TGTGCCAGCAGCCTGGGGGTGAATAATTCACCCCTCCACTTT. Its translation is CASSLGVNNSPLHF. This chain uses TRBV3-1 with TRBJ1-6, with D possibly being TRBD1 (5 bases). Trimming stripped 4 bases from V and 5 bases from J, with 9 bases between. CDR3 length: 14 amino acids. Per germline, CDR1 LGHDT and CDR2 YNNKEL (reference sequence).

The rearrangement links TRBV5-1 to TRBJ2-3; a weak D match, TRBD2 (6 bases). Germline loops: CDR1 SGHRS, CDR2 YFSETQ. With 0 bases removed from V and 2 bases from J, the gap between germline ends came to 7 bases. The CDR3 runs 14 residues. For the CDR3, the DNA is TGCGCCAGCAGCTTGGGGGGACTCACAGATACGCAGTATTTT. Its translation is CASSLGGLTDTQYF.

The chain links TRBV15 to TRBJ2-2, with 8 bases that match TRBD2. Germline V gives CDR1 LNHNV, CDR2 YYDKDF (reference sequence). This CDR3 spans 15 amino acids. After removal of 5 bases from V and 4 bases from J, the junction contained 6 bases not matched to a gene. In DNA, the CDR3 is TGTGCCACCAGCGGTAGCGGGACCGCCACCGGGGAGCTGTTTTTT. Its translation: CATSGSGTATGELFF.

This clonotype showed up just a few times. This chain joins TRBV5-1 and TRBJ1-2; a possible D gene is TRBD1 (6 bases). CDR1 and CDR2 (germline): SGHRS, YFSETQ. The CDR3 is made up of 14 amino acids. V shed 3 bases and J shed 3 bases, with 12 bases lying between them. In nucleotides, the CDR3 is TGCGCCAGCAGCTCCACAACAGGGCACTATGGCTACACCTTC. This gives the protein CASSSTTGHYGYTF. Combining the CDR3 with reference TRBV5-1 and TRBJ1-2 gives the whole variable domain KAGVTQTPRYLIKTRGQQVTLSCSPISGHRSVSWYQQTPGQGLQFLFEYFSETQRNKGNFPGRFSGRQFSNSRSEMNVSTLELGDSALYLCASSSTTGHYGYTFGSGTRLTVV.

This clonotype has just a few counts. J is TRBJ2-3 and V is TRBV5-1; 7 bases fit TRBD2. The germline gives CDR1 SGHRS, CDR2 YFSETQ. V shed 4 bases, J shed 4 bases, and the junction held 21 bases outside the gene matches. This CDR3 is 19 amino acids long. This CDR3 is CASSALPTGGTSFADTQYF. Written as DNA, the CDR3 is TGCGCCAGCAGCGCCCTACCGACCGGGGGGACCTCCTTTGCAGATACGCAGTATTTT.

This clonotype came up many times. This chain connects TRBV18 to TRBJ1-3; D unresolved. The V end lost 3 bases, the J end lost 0 bases, and 6 bases lay between the germline ends. Germline CDR1 is KGHSH and CDR2 is LQKENI. The CDR3 loop spans 14 amino acids. This CDR3 reads CASSPGDSGNTIYF. The CDR3 DNA reads as TGTGCCAGCTCACCCGGAGACTCTGGAAACACCATATATTTT.

Only a few counts were recorded for this clonotype. The J gene is TRBJ1-2, the V gene TRBV11-2, with a possible D match to TRBD1 (6 bases). The CDR3 runs 12 residues. Trimming cost V 3 bases and J 8 bases, with 10 bases left between them. The germline CDR1 and CDR2 sequences are SGHAT and FQNNGV. The CDR3 here is CASSFGQTGYTF. The CDR3 region has the DNA TGTGCCAGCAGCTTCGGACAGACAGGCTACACCTTC.

The sample holds a few counts of this clonotype. V gene TRBV3-1 combines with J gene TRBJ2-7; tentatively, D is TRBD1 or TRBD2 (5 bases each). V was clipped by 4 bases and J by 0 bases, with 13 bases between them. Looked up from germline, CDR1 is LGHDT and CDR2 is YNNKEL (reference sequence). The CDR3 has 15 residues. DNA of the CDR3: TGTGCCAGCAGCCGGTGGGGGTACAACTCCTACGAGCAGTACTTC. Amino acids: CASSRWGYNSYEQYF.